The 2 T cell receptor beta chains given below trace back to one sample, sequenced in a study of metastatic and nonmetastatic thyroid tumors. TCRdb reprocessed the PCR reads using MiXCR. The sample has around 5,000 clones, about 25% seen once; the top ten hold 11%. No treatment had been given to any patient before thyroid surgery. What was sequenced was adjacent normal tissue. These receptors originate from a male donor with papillary thyroid cancer or a benign thyroid nodule (not recorded which). Some clones in this sample may be carry-over from other donors' samples.

By proportion, this clone is medium-sized (0.01 to 0.1%). The rearrangement joins TRBV24-1 to TRBJ2-2; 8 bases map to TRBD1. This CDR3 is 15 amino acids long. CDR1 is KGHDR and CDR2 is SFDVKD in the germline V gene. The V gene end was trimmed by 2 bases and the J gene end by 6 bases; junction bases not matched to a gene: 4. The CDR3 DNA reads as TGTGCCACCAGTGATTCCCAGGGGGCTGCCGGGGAGCTGTTTTTT. Protein sequence: CATSDSQGAAGELFF.

This clone was detected only a few times. V gene TRBV24-1 combines with J gene TRBJ2-2; D perhaps matches TRBD2 (6 bases). V dropped 8 bases and J dropped 7 bases, with 13 bases sitting between them. CDR1 is KGHDR and CDR2 is SFDVKD in the germline V gene. The CDR3 is 13 amino acids. DNA of the CDR3: TGTGCCACCATCCCGGGAGAGTTCGGGGAGCTGTTTTTT. Its translation: CATIPGEFGELFF.